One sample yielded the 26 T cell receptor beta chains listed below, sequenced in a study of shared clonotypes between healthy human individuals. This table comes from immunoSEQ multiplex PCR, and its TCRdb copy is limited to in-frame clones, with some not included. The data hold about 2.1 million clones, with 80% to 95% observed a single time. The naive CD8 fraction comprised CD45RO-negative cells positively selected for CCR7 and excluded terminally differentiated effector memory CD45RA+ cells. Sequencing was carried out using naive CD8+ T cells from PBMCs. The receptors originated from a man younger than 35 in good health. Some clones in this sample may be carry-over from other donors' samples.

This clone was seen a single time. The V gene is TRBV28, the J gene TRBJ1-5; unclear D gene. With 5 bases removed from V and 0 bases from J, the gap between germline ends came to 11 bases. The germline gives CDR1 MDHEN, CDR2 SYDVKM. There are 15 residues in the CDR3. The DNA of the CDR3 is TGTGCCAGCAGTCCCCCCGAGTATAGCAATCAGCCCCAGCATTTT. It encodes CASSPPEYSNQPQHF.

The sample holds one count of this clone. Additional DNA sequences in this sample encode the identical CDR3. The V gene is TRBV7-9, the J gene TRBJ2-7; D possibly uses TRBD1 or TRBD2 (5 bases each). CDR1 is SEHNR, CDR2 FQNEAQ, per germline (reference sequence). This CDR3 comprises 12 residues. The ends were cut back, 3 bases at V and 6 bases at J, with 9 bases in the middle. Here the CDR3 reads CASSLGRREQYF. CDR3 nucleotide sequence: TGTGCCAGCAGCTTGGGACGGCGCGAGCAGTACTTC. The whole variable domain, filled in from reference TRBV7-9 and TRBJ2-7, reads DTGVSQNPRHKITKRGQNVTFRCDPISEHNRLYWYRQTLGQGPEFLTYFQNEAQLEKSRLLSDRFSAERPKGSFSTLEIQRTEQGDSAMYLCASSLGRREQYFGPGTRLTVT.

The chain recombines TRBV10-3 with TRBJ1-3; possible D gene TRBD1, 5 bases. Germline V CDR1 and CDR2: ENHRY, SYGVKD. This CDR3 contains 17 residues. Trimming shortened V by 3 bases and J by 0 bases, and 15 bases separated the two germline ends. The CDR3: CAISDPWGGYSGNTIYF. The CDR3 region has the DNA TGTGCCATCAGTGACCCGTGGGGGGGATACTCTGGAAACACCATATATTTT.

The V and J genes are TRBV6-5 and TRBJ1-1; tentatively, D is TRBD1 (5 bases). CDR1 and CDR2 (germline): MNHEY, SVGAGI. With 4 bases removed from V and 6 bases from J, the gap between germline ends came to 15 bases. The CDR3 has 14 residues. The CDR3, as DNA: TGTGCCAGCAGTTTATCTCAGGGTAGCCCTGAAGCTTTCTTT. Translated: CASSLSQGSPEAFF.

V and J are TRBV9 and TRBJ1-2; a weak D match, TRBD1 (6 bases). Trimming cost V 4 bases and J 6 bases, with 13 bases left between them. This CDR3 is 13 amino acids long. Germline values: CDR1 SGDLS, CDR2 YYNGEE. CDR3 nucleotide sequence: TGTGCCAGCAGCTATACAGGGATCGATGGCTACACCTTC. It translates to CASSYTGIDGYTF. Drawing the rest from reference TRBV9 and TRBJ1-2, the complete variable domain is DSGVTQTPKHLITATGQRVTLRCSPRSGDLSVYWYQQSLDQGLQFLIQYYNGEERAKGNILERFSAQQFPDLHSELNLSSLELGDSALYFCASSYTGIDGYTFGSGTRLTVV.

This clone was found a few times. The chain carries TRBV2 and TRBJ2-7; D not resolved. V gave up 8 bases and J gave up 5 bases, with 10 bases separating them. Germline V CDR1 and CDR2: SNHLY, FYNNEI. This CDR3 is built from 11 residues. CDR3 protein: CASGREHEQYF. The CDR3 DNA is TGTGCCAGCGGCAGAGAACACGAGCAGTACTTC.

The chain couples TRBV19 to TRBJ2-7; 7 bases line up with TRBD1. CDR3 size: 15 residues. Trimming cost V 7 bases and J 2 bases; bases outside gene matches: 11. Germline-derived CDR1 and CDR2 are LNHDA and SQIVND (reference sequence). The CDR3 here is CASKMAGGFPYEQYF. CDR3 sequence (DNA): TGTGCCAGTAAAATGGCAGGGGGATTCCCCTACGAGCAGTACTTC.

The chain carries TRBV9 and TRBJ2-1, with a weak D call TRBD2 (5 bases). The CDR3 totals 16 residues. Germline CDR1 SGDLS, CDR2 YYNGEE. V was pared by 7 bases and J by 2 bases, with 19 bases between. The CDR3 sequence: CASSEKRTLAYNEQFF. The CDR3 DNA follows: TGTGCCAGCTCCGAAAAGCGGACCCTGGCCTACAATGAGCAGTTCTTC.

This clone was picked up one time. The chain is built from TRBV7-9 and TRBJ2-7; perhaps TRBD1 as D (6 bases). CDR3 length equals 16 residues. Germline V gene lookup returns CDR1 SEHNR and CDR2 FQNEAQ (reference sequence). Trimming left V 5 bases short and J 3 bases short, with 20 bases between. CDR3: CASSGLKRTALYEQYF. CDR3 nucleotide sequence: TGTGCCAGCAGCGGGTTGAAAAGGACAGCCCTCTACGAGCAGTACTTC.

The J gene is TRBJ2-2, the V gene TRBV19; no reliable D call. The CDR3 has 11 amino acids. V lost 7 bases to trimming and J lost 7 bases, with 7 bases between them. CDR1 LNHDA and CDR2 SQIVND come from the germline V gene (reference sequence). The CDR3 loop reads CASTLVGELFF. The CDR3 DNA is TGTGCCAGTACTTTGGTCGGGGAGCTGTTTTTT.

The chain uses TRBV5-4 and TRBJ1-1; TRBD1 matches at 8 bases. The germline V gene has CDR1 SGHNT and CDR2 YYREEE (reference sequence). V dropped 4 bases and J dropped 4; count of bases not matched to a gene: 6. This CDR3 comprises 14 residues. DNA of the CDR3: TGTGCCAGCAGCGCCCGGACAGGGTTCACTGAAGCTTTCTTT. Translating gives CASSARTGFTEAFF.

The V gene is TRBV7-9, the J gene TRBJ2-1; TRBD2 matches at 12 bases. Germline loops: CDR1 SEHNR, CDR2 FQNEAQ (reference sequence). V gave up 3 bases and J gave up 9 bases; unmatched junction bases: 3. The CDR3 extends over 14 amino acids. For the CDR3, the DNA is TGTGCCAGCAGCTTTCTAGCGGGAGGGCCTGAGCAGTTCTTC. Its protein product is CASSFLAGGPEQFF.

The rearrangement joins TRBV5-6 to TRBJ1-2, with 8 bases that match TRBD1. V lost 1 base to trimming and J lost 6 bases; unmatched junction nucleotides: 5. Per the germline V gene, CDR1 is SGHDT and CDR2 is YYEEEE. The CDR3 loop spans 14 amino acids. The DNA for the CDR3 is TGTGCCAGCAGCTTGTCCCCAGGGGGCGATGGCTACACCTTC. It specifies CASSLSPGGDGYTF.

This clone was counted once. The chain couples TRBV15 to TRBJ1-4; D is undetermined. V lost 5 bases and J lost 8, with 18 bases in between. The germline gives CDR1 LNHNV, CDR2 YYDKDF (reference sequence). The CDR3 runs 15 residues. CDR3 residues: CATSPGRKAGEKLFF. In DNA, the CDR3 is TGTGCCACCAGCCCCGGCAGGAAGGCTGGGGAAAAACTGTTTTTT.

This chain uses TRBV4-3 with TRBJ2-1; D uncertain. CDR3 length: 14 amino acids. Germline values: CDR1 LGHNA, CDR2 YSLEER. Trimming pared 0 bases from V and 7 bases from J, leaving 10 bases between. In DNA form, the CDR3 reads TGCGCCAGCAGCCAAGATCTTTGGGATAATGAGCAGTTCTTC. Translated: CASSQDLWDNEQFF.

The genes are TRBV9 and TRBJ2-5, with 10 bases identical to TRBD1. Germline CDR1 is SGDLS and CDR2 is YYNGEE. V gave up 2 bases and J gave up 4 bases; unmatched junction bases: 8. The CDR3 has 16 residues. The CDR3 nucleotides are TGTGCCAGCAGCGTCTCCGGGACAGGGGTCGGAGAGACCCAGTACTTC. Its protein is CASSVSGTGVGETQYF.

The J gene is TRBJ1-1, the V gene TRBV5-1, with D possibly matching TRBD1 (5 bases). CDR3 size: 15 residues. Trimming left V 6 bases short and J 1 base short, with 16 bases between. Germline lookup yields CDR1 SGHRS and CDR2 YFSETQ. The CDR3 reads CASMLWVGGNTEAFF. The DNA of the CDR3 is TGCGCCAGCATGTTATGGGTTGGGGGGAACACTGAAGCTTTCTTT.

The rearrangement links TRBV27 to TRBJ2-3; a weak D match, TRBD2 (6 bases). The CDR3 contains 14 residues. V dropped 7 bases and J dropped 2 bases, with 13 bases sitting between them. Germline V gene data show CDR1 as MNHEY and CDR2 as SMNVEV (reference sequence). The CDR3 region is CASTMGGTTDTQYF. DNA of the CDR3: TGTGCCAGCACCATGGGGGGTACCACAGATACGCAGTATTTT.

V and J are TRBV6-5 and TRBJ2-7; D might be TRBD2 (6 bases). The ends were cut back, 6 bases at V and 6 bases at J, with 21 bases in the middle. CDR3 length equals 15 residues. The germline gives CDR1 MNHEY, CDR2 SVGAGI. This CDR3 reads CASRPQTGTPLEQYF. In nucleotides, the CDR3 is TGTGCCAGCAGGCCCCAAACCGGGACTCCACTCGAGCAGTACTTC.

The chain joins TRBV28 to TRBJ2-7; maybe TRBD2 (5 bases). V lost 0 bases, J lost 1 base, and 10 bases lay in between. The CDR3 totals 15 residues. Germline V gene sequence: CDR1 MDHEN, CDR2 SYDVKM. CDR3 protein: CASSLWRDPSYEQYF. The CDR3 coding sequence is TGTGCCAGCAGTTTATGGAGGGATCCATCCTACGAGCAGTACTTC.

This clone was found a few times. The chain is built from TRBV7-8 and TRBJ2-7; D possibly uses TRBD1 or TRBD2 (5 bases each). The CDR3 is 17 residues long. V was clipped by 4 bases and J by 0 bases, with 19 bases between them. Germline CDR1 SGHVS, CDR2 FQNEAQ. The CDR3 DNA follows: TGTGCCAGCAGCTCCCCACGTAACGGGGCCTCCTCCTACGAGCAGTACTTC. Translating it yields CASSSPRNGASSYEQYF. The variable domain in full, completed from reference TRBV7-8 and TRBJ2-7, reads GAGVSQSPRYKVAKRGQDVALRCDPISGHVSLFWYQQALGQGPEFLTYFQNEAQLDKSGLPSDRFFAERPEGSVSTLKIQRTQQEDSAVYLCASSSPRNGASSYEQYFGPGTRLTVT.

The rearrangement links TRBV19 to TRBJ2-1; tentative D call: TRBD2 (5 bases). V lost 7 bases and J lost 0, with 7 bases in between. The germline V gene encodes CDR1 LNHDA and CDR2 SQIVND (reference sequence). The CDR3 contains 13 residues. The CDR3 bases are TGTGCCAGTACTCGGGGCTCCTACAATGAGCAGTTCTTC. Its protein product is CASTRGSYNEQFF.

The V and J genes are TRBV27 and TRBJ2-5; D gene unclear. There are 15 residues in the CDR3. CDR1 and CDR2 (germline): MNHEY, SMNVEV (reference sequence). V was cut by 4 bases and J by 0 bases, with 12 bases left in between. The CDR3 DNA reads TGTGCCAGCAGTTCCTCTTATATATACCAAGAGACCCAGTACTTC. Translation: CASSSSYIYQETQYF.

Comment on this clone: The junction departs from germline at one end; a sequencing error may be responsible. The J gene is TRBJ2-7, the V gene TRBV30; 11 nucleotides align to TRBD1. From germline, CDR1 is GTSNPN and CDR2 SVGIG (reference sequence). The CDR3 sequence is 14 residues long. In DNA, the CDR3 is TGTGCCTGGAGTGTAACGGGACAGGGGGTCTTATTGGACTTC. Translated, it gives CAWSVTGQGVLLDF.

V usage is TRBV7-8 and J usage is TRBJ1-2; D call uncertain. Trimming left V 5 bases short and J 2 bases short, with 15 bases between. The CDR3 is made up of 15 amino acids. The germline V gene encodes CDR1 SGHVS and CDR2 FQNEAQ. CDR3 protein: CASSPQARANYGYTF. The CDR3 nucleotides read TGTGCCAGCAGCCCCCAGGCGCGGGCGAACTATGGCTACACCTTC.

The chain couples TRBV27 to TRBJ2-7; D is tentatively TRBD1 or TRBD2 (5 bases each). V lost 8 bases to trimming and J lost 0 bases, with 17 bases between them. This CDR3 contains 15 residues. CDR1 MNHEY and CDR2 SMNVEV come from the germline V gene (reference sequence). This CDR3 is CASDSWDGSSYEQYF. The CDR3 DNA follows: TGTGCCAGCGATTCCTGGGACGGCAGCTCCTACGAGCAGTACTTC.